One TCR beta chain is described in this entry. One end of the junction varies from germline; a read error may be responsible. The record originates from a study of control samples from healthy donors and cancer patients. The germline V gene encodes CDR1 SGHTA and CDR2 FQGTGA. The CDR3 sequence is 13 residues long. Repertoires were generated with immunoSEQ multiplex PCR, while TCRdb's copy carries only in-frame clones and drops some. The table records 93,000 or so clones, about 89% of them present only once. The J gene is TRBJ1-2, the V gene TRBV7-3; 9 bases fit TRBD1. The specimen was PBMCs. The TCR was taken from a man between 60 and 75 years old with lung cancer. The chain's CDR3 is CASSVSGTGRCDF. In DNA, the CDR3 is TGTGCCAGCAGCGTATCCGGGACAGGGAGATGCGACTTC.